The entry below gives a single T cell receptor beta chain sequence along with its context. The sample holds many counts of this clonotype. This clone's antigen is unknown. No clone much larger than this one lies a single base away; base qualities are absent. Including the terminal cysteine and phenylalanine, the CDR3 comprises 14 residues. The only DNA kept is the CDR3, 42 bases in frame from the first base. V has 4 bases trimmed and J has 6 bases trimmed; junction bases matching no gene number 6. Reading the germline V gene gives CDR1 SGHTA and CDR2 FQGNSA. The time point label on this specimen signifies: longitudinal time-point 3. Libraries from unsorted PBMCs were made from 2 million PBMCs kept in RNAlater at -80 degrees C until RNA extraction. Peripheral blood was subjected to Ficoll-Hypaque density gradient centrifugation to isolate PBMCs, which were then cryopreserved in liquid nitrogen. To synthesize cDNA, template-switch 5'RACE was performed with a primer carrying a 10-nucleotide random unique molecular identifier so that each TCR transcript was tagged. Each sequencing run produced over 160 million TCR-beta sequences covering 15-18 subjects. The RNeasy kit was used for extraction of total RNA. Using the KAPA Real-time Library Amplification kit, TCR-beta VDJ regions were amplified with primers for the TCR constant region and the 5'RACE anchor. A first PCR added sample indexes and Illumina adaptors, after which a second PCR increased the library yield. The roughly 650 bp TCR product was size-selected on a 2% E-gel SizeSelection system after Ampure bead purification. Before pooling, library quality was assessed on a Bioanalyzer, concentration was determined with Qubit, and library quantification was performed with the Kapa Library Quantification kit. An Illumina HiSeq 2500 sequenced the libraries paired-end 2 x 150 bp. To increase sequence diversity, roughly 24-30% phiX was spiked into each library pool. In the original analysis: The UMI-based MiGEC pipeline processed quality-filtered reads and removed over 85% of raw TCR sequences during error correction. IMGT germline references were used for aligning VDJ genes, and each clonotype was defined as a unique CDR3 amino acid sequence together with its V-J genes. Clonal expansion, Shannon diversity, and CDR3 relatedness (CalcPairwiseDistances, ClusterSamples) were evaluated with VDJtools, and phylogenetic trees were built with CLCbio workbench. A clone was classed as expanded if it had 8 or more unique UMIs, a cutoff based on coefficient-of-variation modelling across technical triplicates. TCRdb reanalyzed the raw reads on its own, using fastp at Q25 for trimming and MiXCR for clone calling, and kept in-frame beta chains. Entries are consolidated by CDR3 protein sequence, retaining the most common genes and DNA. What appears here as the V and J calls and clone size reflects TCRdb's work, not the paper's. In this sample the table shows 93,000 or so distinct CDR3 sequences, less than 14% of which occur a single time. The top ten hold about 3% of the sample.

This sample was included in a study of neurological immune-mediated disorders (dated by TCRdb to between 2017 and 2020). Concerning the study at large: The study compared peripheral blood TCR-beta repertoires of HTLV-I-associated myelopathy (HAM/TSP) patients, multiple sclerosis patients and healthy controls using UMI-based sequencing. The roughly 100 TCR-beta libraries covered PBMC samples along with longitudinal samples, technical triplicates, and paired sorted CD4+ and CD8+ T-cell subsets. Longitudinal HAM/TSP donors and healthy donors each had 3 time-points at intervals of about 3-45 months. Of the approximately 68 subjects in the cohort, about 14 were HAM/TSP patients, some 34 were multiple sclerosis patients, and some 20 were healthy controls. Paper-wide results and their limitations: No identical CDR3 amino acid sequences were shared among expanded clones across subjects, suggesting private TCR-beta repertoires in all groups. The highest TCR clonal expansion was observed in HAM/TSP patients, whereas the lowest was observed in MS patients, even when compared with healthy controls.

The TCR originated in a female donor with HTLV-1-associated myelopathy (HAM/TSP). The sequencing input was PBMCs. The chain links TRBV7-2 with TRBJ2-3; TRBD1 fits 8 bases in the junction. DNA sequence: TGTGCCAGCAGCTCAGGACAGGGAATGGATACGCAGTATTTT. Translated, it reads CASSSGQGMDTQYF.